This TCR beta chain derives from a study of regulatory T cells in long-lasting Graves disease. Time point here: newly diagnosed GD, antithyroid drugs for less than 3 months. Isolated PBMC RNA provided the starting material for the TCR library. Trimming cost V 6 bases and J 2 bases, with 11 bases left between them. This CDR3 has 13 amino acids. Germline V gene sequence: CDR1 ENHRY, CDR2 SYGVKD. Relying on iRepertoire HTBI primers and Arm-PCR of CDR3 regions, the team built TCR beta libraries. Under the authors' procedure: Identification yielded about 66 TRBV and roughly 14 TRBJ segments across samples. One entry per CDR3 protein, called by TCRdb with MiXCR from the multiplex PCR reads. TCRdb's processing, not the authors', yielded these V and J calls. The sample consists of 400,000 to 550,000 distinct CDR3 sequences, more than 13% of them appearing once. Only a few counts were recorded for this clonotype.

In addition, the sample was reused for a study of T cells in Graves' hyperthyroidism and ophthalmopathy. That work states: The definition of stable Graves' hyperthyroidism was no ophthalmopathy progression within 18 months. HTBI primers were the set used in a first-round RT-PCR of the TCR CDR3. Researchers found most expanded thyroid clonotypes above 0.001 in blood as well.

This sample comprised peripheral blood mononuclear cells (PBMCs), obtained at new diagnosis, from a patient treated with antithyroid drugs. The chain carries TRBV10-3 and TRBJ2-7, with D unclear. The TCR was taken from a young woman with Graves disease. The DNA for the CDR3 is TGTGCCATCAGCCCCGGCGTAGCCTACGAGCAGTACTTC. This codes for CAISPGVAYEQYF.